This note documents a single T cell receptor (beta chain) sequence. As yet, its antigen is unknown. This sample is drawn from a study of CD8 T cells in ankylosing spondylitis. Study results and limitations: The study looked at matched synovial fluid samples from ankylosing spondylitis patients. Disease-linked clones were reported to be significantly enriched there. A TCR beta motif made of 7 to 9 highly homologous variants seemed typical of ankylosing spondylitis blood. Previous work reported some of these motif variants in the synovial fluid and blood of reactive arthritis.

As the method for making TCR beta libraries, quantitative 5'-RACE with molecular barcodes was used. TCRdb analysed the 5' RACE reads with MiXCR anew, one entry per CDR3 protein. The profile covers 150,000 or so distinct CDR3 sequences, with 9.5% to 13% appearing a single time and about 29% taken by the ten largest. The germline V gene has CDR1 DFQATT and CDR2 SNEGSKA (reference sequence). Trimming took 5 bases from V and 5 from J, leaving 10 bases between them. The CDR3 is 11 amino acids. The sequence derives from a male donor with ankylosing spondylitis or in good health (not recorded which). Sequencing input: blood, either unsorted or a sorted T cell fraction (not recorded which). The chain uses TRBV20-1 and TRBJ2-7; D not certain. The DNA for the CDR3 is TGCAGTGCTGGCGACCAGGACGAGCAGTACTTC. Amino acid sequence: CSAGDQDEQYF.